These T cell receptor beta chains were read from a single sample in a study of cytomegalovirus exposure and HLA in healthy donors. Assay used: immunoSEQ multiplex PCR; TCRdb lists only in-frame clones, some missing. The table lists 200,000 to 250,000 clones, 78% of them singletons, with approximately 0.49% in the top ten. Sequencing was done on a sample of PBMCs. Receptors were obtained from a boy between 5 and 17 years old in good health and CMV-seronegative. Both conserved end residues are part of each CDR3. The D gene is left open where the match is weak. Size values are once, few and many counts, or a class for expanded clones, and some rows have none.

V gene	CDR3 length	J gene	clone size	D gene	CDR3 DNA	CDR3 protein
TRBV11-2	15	TRBJ2-3	NA	NA	TGTGCCAGCAGCTTAGTGCGGCTTTCCGGGGATACGCAGTATTTT	CASSLVRLSGDTQYF
TRBV7-3	16	TRBJ1-1	NA	NA	TGTGCCAGCAGCCCCCGGAGCGGGACTGAGAACACTGAAGCTTTCTTT	CASSPRSGTENTEAFF
TRBV25-1	15	TRBJ2-5	once	NA	TGTGCCAGCAGTGAATCTAGGGGGCGGGGAGAGACCCAGTACTTC	CASSESRGRGETQYF
TRBV11-2	17	TRBJ2-7	once	TRBD1	TGTGCCAGCAGCTCAGACCTTCAAGGGGGCGCAGGGGGTGAGCAGTACTTC	CASSSDLQGGAGGEQYF
TRBV9	14	TRBJ1-2	NA	TRBD1	TGTGCCAGCAGCCCCATTATACAGGGGGCGGGCTACACCTTC	CASSPIIQGAGYTF
TRBV29-1	12	TRBJ1-1	NA	NA	TGCAGCGTTGTGGAGGGGGGGCGTGAAGCTTTCTTT	CSVVEGGREAFF
TRBV13	16	TRBJ2-7	NA	NA	TGTGCCAGCGGGTCTTCCATGGGCGTTCACTCCTACGAGCAGTACTTC	CASGSSMGVHSYEQYF
TRBV2	14	TRBJ2-1	NA	TRBD1	TGTGCCAGCAGGGATGGACAGGGATACAATGAGCAGTTCTTC	CASRDGQGYNEQFF
TRBV18	14	TRBJ2-5	NA	TRBD1	TGTGCCAGCTCGCCGACAGGGGGGCAAGAGACCCAGTACTTC	CASSPTGGQETQYF
TRBV4-1	13	TRBJ1-1	few	NA	TGCGCCAGCAGCCGCGATTTATACACTGAAGCTTTCTTT	CASSRDLYTEAFF
TRBV30	14	TRBJ1-4	once	TRBD1	TGTGCCTGGAGTCCAGGACAGGCTTTAGAAAAACTGTTTTTT	CAWSPGQALEKLFF
TRBV5-6	15	TRBJ2-3	NA	NA	TGTGCCAGCAGCCACCTATCGTCCTACACAGATACGCAGTATTTT	CASSHLSSYTDTQYF
TRBV5-6	17	TRBJ1-6	NA	TRBD1	TGTGCCAGCAGCTTGCGGCCAGGGGGAAATAAGAATTCACCCCTCCACTTT	CASSLRPGGNKNSPLHF
TRBV27	14	TRBJ1-2	few	NA	TGTGCCAGCAGTTTATCGGCCCAGGGAAATGGCTACACCTTC	CASSLSAQGNGYTF
TRBV5-6	15	TRBJ2-1	few	NA	TGTGCCAGCAGCTCAAACTGGTCCCCGTACAATGAGCAGTTCTTC	CASSSNWSPYNEQFF
TRBV30	13	TRBJ1-5	NA	NA	TGTGCCTGGAGTGTTGGGGGGAATCAGCCCCAGCATTTT	CAWSVGGNQPQHF
TRBV2	14	TRBJ2-3	NA	TRBD2	TGTGCCACCCTGACTAGCGGAAGCACAGATACGCAGTATTTT	CATLTSGSTDTQYF
TRBV10-3	14	TRBJ2-3	NA	TRBD1	TGTGCCATCAGTTCCGGGACAGGGGCAGATACGCAGTATTTT	CAISSGTGADTQYF
TRBV5-1	17	TRBJ2-2	NA	NA	TGCGCCAGCAGCTTGGATTACCCAGGGATGGGCACCGGGGAGCTGTTTTTT	CASSLDYPGMGTGELFF
TRBV5-1	14	TRBJ2-2	NA	NA	TGCGCCAGCAGCTGGACTTCTGACACCGGGGAGCTGTTTTTT	CASSWTSDTGELFF
TRBV6-5	15	TRBJ1-1	few	NA	TGTGCCAGCAGTTACCTCGACAGCCAGTCAACTGAAGCTTTCTTT	CASSYLDSQSTEAFF
TRBV6-1	14	TRBJ2-3	few	TRBD1	TGTGCCAGCAGTGCGACAGGGTTGGCAGATACGCAGTATTTT	CASSATGLADTQYF
TRBV19	14	TRBJ2-3	NA	TRBD2	TGTGCCAGCCGGGGACTAGCGGCAGCAGATACGCAGTATTTT	CASRGLAAADTQYF
TRBV5-1	17	TRBJ2-5	NA	TRBD1	TGCGCCAGCAGCGAGGCCCCCGGGACAGGGGCCCAAGAGACCCAGTACTTC	CASSEAPGTGAQETQYF
TRBV6-6	10	TRBJ1-2	few	NA	TGTGCCAGCGGCCAGTATGGCTACACCTTC	CASGQYGYTF
TRBV5-1	14	TRBJ1-1	NA	NA	TGCGCCAGCAGCTTGGTATCGGGGAAGACTGAAGCTTTCTTT	CASSLVSGKTEAFF
TRBV7-9	17	TRBJ2-7	few	TRBD2	TGTGCCAGCAGCCGCGGACTAGCGGGGGTTTCCTCCTACGAGCAGTACTTC	CASSRGLAGVSSYEQYF
TRBV7-9	15	TRBJ2-3	NA	TRBD2	TGTGCCAGCAGCTTTGTTAGCGGGAGCACAGATACGCAGTATTTT	CASSFVSGSTDTQYF
TRBV5-1	14	TRBJ1-4	NA	NA	TGCGCCAGCAGCTTGGACCAGAATAATGAAAAACTGTTTTTT	CASSLDQNNEKLFF
TRBV5-5	15	TRBJ1-4	NA	TRBD1	TGTGCCAGCAGCTTTTCCGGGACAGTTAATGAAAAACTGTTTTTT	CASSFSGTVNEKLFF
TRBV15	15	TRBJ2-5	NA	TRBD2	TGTGCCACCAGCCCTCGAGCGGGGCCCCAAGAGACCCAGTACTTC	CATSPRAGPQETQYF
TRBV9	15	TRBJ2-3	NA	NA	TGTGCCAGCAGCGTAGAGGCAGGGGCCGGTTTCTTCCAGTATTTT	CASSVEAGAGFFQYF
TRBV29-1	11	TRBJ2-3	NA	NA	TGCAGCGGGACTAGCACAGATACGCAGTATTTT	CSGTSTDTQYF
TRBV5-4	15	TRBJ2-7	NA	TRBD1	TGTGCCAGCAGCTGGGGGACAGGGTTCTCCTACGAGCAGTACTTC	CASSWGTGFSYEQYF
TRBV7-9	14	TRBJ2-5	NA	NA	TGTGCCAGCAGCTTAAAGGAGCACCAAGAGACCCAGTACTTC	CASSLKEHQETQYF
TRBV6-1	15	TRBJ1-2	NA	TRBD1	TGTGCCAGCAGTCCTGGACAGGGAGTAATGTATGGCTACACCTTC	CASSPGQGVMYGYTF
TRBV7-2	19	TRBJ2-2	once	TRBD2	TGTGCCAGCAGCCTACGGCGGGGGGTAGCGGGGTGGAACACCGGGGAGCTGTTTTTT	CASSLRRGVAGWNTGELFF
TRBV19	16	TRBJ1-5	NA	TRBD1	TGTGCCAGTATGGGGGGGACAGGGGGCGCGGAGAGGCCCCAGCATTTT	CASMGGTGGAERPQHF
TRBV10-3	15	TRBJ1-4	NA	NA	TGTGCCATATCAAAGGGGTCCGCGACTAATGAAAAACTGTTTTTT	CAISKGSATNEKLFF
TRBV2	15	TRBJ1-1	NA	TRBD1	TGTGCCAGCATTGGCGACAGGGGAGGGAACACTGAAGCTTTCTTT	CASIGDRGGNTEAFF
TRBV7-3	16	TRBJ2-3	NA	TRBD2	TGTGCCAGCAGCCTCAGGACTAGCGGGGGGGCAGATACGCAGTATTTT	CASSLRTSGGADTQYF
TRBV9	14	TRBJ2-1	NA	NA	TGTGCCAGCAGCGTACCGGGGGGCATTAGTGAGCAGTTCTTC	CASSVPGGISEQFF
TRBV2	12	TRBJ1-2	NA	NA	TGTGCCAGCAGTCCTGACGGGTATGGCTACACCTTC	CASSPDGYGYTF
TRBV20-1	11	TRBJ2-7	NA	NA	TGCAGTGCTGCCCTCTACTACGAGCAGTACTTC	CSAALYYEQYF
TRBV2	14	TRBJ2-1	NA	NA	TGTGCCAGCAGTGATTCCCAGCCGCAGGGGGAGCAGTTCTTC	CASSDSQPQGEQFF
TRBV5-1	15	TRBJ2-7	once	NA	TGCGCCAGCAGCTTGGTTCGGGGTCTAAGCTACGAGCAGTACTTC	CASSLVRGLSYEQYF
TRBV11-3	17	TRBJ2-1	NA	NA	TGTGCCAGCAGCTTTCCCAGTCGTACGCCTTTCTACAATGAGCAGTTCTTC	CASSFPSRTPFYNEQFF
TRBV18	13	TRBJ2-7	NA	NA	TGTGCCAGCTCACTCCCCGACATCTACGAGCAGTACTTC	CASSLPDIYEQYF
TRBV2	14	TRBJ2-7	NA	NA	TGTGCCAGCAGTGATCAGGCCATCACTTACGAGCAGTACTTC	CASSDQAITYEQYF
TRBV9	15	TRBJ1-3	NA	TRBD1	TGTGCCAGCAGCGTAGAACCGGGACAGAGGGGCACCATATATTTT	CASSVEPGQRGTIYF
TRBV7-6	16	TRBJ2-1	NA	TRBD2	TGTGCCAGCAGCTTAGTAGGTCTAGCGGGGGACAATGAGCAGTTCTTC	CASSLVGLAGDNEQFF
TRBV11-2	14	TRBJ2-3	NA	TRBD2	TGTGCCAGCAGCTTTAGCGGGACCACAGATACGCAGTATTTT	CASSFSGTTDTQYF
TRBV2	15	TRBJ2-5	NA	TRBD2	TGTGCCAGCACCCGGGGCGGGAGGTCGGGAGAGACCCAGTACTTC	CASTRGGRSGETQYF
TRBV29-1	12	TRBJ2-5	NA	NA	TGCAGCGTTGAAGGGGGAGAAGAGACCCAGTACTTC	CSVEGGEETQYF
TRBV10-1	13	TRBJ1-2	NA	NA	TGCGCCAGCAGTGCGACTGCCCGAGGGGGCTACACCTTC	CASSATARGGYTF
TRBV5-6	15	TRBJ1-6	NA	TRBD1	TGTGCCAGCAGCTTGGGAGGGACAGGGGTTTCACCCCTCCACTTT	CASSLGGTGVSPLHF
TRBV6-5	13	TRBJ2-7	NA	NA	TGTGCCAGCTACCGACAACACCCCTACGAGCAGTACTTC	CASYRQHPYEQYF